A selection of T cell receptor beta chains follows, all from one sample in a study of Ad26.COV2.S vaccination and SARS-CoV-2 variants. Repertoires were generated with immunoSEQ multiplex PCR, while TCRdb's copy carries only in-frame clones and drops some. The data contain 300,000 to 400,000 clones, roughly 91% of them singletons. The material sequenced was peripheral blood, taken in a trial of Ad26.COV2.S vaccine versus placebo. The receptors stem from a person between 18 and 60 years old who received the Ad26.COV2.S COVID-19 vaccine or a placebo. Each CDR3 is given with its conserved first and last residue. Each record gives: clone size, V gene, J gene, D gene, CDR3 DNA, CDR3 protein. The D gene is left open where the match is weak. Where a row states a size, it is once, few, many or the class of an expanded clone; other rows omit it.

.	TRBV15	TRBJ1-1	.	TGTGCCACCAGCAGAGGGGGTGACACTGAAGCTTTCTTT	CATSRGGDTEAFF
.	TRBV10-3	TRBJ1-2	TRBD1	TGTGCCATCAGTGACCCTAGACAGGGTGATGGCTACACCTTC	CAISDPRQGDGYTF
few	TRBV7-2	TRBJ2-3	TRBD2	TGTGCCAGCAGCTCTACGAGCGGGGGGGGCACAGATACGCAGTATTTT	CASSSTSGGGTDTQYF
once	TRBV7-2	TRBJ2-3	.	TGTGCCAGCAGCTTATGGGCGGGGACTAGCACAGATACGCAGTATTTT	CASSLWAGTSTDTQYF
.	TRBV3-1/TRBV3-2	TRBJ2-7	.	TGTGCCAGCAGCCAAGAGATTTTGGACGAGCAGTACTTC	CASSQEILDEQYF
.	TRBV6-5	TRBJ1-3	.	TGTGCCACGAGGACAGAAACTGGAAACACCATATATTTT	CATRTETGNTIYF
.	TRBV5-1	TRBJ1-2	.	TGCGCCAGCAGCTTGGACGCAGACCTTGGCTACACCTTC	CASSLDADLGYTF
.	TRBV11-2	TRBJ1-6	TRBD1	TGTGCCAGCAGCTATGGGACAGGGGGATTAGCACCCCTCCACTTT	CASSYGTGGLAPLHF
.	TRBV14	TRBJ2-7	.	TGTGCCAGCAGCCAAGCGGACAGTCTCTCCTACGAGCAGTACTTC	CASSQADSLSYEQYF
once	TRBV2	TRBJ1-2	TRBD1	TGTGCCAGCAGTGAACGCTCGACAGGGGGCCATGGCTACACCTTC	CASSERSTGGHGYTF
.	TRBV4-3	TRBJ2-1	.	TGCGCCAGCAGGTATGCTGCGGAAGGGGGCTACAATGAGCAGTTCTTC	CASRYAAEGGYNEQFF
.	TRBV6-2/TRBV6-3	TRBJ2-7	TRBD2	TGTGCCAGCAGTTACGGGACTAGCGGCTACGAGCAGTACTTC	CASSYGTSGYEQYF
.	TRBV18	TRBJ2-1	TRBD2	TGTGCCAGCTCACCAAGGTATGGCGGGGGGGCCGACAATGAGCAGTTCTTC	CASSPRYGGGADNEQFF
.	TRBV7-2	TRBJ1-2	TRBD1	TGTGCCAGCGGCCCCGGACAGGGAGGCTATGGCTACACCTTC	CASGPGQGGYGYTF
.	TRBV30	TRBJ2-7	.	TGTGCCTTCAGATTGAGCTCCTACGAGCAGTACTTC	CAFRLSSYEQYF
.	TRBV5-6	TRBJ2-5	TRBD2	TGTGCCAGCAGCTCCAGCACTAGCGGGGGGGCCCGCGAGACCCAGTACTTC	CASSSSTSGGARETQYF
.	TRBV7-2	TRBJ1-2	.	TGTGCCAGCAGCTTAGGAGGAGGTGGCTACACCTTC	CASSLGGGGYTF
.	TRBV6-5	TRBJ1-1	.	TGTGCCAGCAGTTACGGCAGGAACACTGAAGCTTTCTTT	CASSYGRNTEAFF
.	TRBV27	TRBJ2-2	.	TGTGCCAGCAGTTTAACGGGGTCCGAGCTGTTTTTT	CASSLTGSELFF
.	TRBV28	TRBJ2-7	.	TGTGCCAGCACTAAGGGGGAGGGAGGCGCCTACGAGCAGTACTTC	CASTKGEGGAYEQYF
.	TRBV5-4	TRBJ1-1	TRBD1	TGTGCCAGCAGCTTGGGGTACCAGGGGGGCACTGAAGCTTTCTTT	CASSLGYQGGTEAFF
.	TRBV5-1	TRBJ2-1	.	TGCGCCAGCAGCTTGGTACAGACGAGCTCCTACAATGAGCAGTTCTTC	CASSLVQTSSYNEQFF
.	TRBV27	TRBJ2-5	.	TGTGCCAGCAGTTTCCGGGGGGCAGAGACCCAGTACTTC	CASSFRGAETQYF
.	TRBV7-8	TRBJ2-4	.	TGTGCCAGCAGACCCCGAGGAGGCTTAGCCAAAAACATTCAGTACTTC	CASRPRGGLAKNIQYF
.	TRBV5-1	TRBJ1-6	.	TGCGCCAGCAGCTTCGTAGAGAGTGATTCACCCCTCCACTTT	CASSFVESDSPLHF
.	TRBV30	TRBJ1-1	.	TGTGCCTGGAGTATTGGTCCTGCGGGGGCTTTCTTT	CAWSIGPAGAFF
.	TRBV13	TRBJ2-2	TRBD1	TGTGCCAGCAGCTTGGACAGGACCACCGGGGAGCTGTTTTTT	CASSLDRTTGELFF
.	TRBV7-7	TRBJ2-2	TRBD2	TGTGCTAGCAGCAAACTAGCGACCGCGAACACCGGGGAGCTGTTTTTT	CASSKLATANTGELFF
.	TRBV4-3	TRBJ1-5	.	TGCGCCAGCAGCCAAGAACCGGGGTCTAATCAGCCCCAGCATTTT	CASSQEPGSNQPQHF
.	TRBV7-9	TRBJ2-7	TRBD2	TGTGCCAGCAGCTTAAGCGGACTAGCGGGGGGATATAGCTCCTACGAGCAGTACTTC	CASSLSGLAGGYSSYEQYF
.	TRBV2	TRBJ1-2	.	TGTGCCAGCAGTACTATTGCAGGGTCTAACTATGGCTACACCTTC	CASSTIAGSNYGYTF
.	TRBV6-5	TRBJ2-7	.	TGTGCCAGCAGTTCCCTCGGGGACACCCAATACTACTTC	CASSSLGDTQYYF
.	TRBV30	TRBJ1-5	.	TGTGCCTGGAGTCCAGGGGACAAATATCAGCCCCAGCATTTT	CAWSPGDKYQPQHF
.	TRBV27	TRBJ1-5	.	TGTGCCAGCAGTATCCGACATGCCCTCGGAGGTCAGCCCCAGCATTTT	CASSIRHALGGQPQHF
.	TRBV11-1	TRBJ1-1	.	TGTGCCAGCAGCTTAGCGGGATACAGGGCAGACACTGAAGCTTTCTTT	CASSLAGYRADTEAFF
.	TRBV29-1	TRBJ2-7	.	TGCAGCGTTGAAGATGGGACACTTCTGTACTTC	CSVEDGTLLYF
.	TRBV6-1	TRBJ2-1	.	TGTGCCAGCAGTGAAGCTGGGTTTGGGCAGTTCTTC	CASSEAGFGQFF
.	TRBV5-1	TRBJ2-1	TRBD2	TGCGCCAGCAGCCCCTTTAGCGGGGCATACAATGAGCAGTTCTTC	CASSPFSGAYNEQFF
few	TRBV19	TRBJ1-1	.	TGTGCCAGTAGTATTTTAGGGTTGGGAACTGAAGCTTTCTTT	CASSILGLGTEAFF
few	TRBV9	TRBJ1-6	.	TGTGCCAGCAGCGTAGGGGCAGGGTGGAATTCACCCCTCCACTTT	CASSVGAGWNSPLHF
.	TRBV5-6	TRBJ1-5	.	TGTGCCAGCAGCTTATCGGGGAAAGGCAATCAGCCCCAGCATTTT	CASSLSGKGNQPQHF
.	TRBV9	TRBJ2-5	.	TGTGCCAGCAGCCCAGTGGTGGGTTTGGAGACCCAGTACTTC	CASSPVVGLETQYF
.	TRBV12-3/TRBV12-4	TRBJ1-1	TRBD1	TGTGCCAGCAGTTTACCAGGGGGCCCTGAAGCTTTCTTT	CASSLPGGPEAFF
few	TRBV6-5	TRBJ1-5	TRBD1	TGTGCCAGCAGCAGGGACAGGGGAGGGGATCAGCCCCAGCATTTT	CASSRDRGGDQPQHF
.	TRBV4-2	TRBJ1-2	.	TGTGCCAGCAGCCAACCTGATGGAGGGACTAACTCTGGCTACACCTTC	CASSQPDGGTNSGYTF
.	TRBV2	TRBJ1-5	.	TGTGCCAGCATGTCAGGCTACAATCAGCCCCAGCATTTT	CASMSGYNQPQHF
.	TRBV6-5	TRBJ1-4	TRBD1	TGTGCCAGCAGTTTGGGGGGACAGGGACGTGAAAAACTGTTTTTT	CASSLGGQGREKLFF
.	TRBV4-2	TRBJ1-5	.	TGTGCCAGCAGCGATATACCCTATAGCAATCAGCCCCAGCATTTT	CASSDIPYSNQPQHF
.	TRBV5-6	TRBJ1-2	.	TGTGCCAGCAGCTTCTCTTTCTATAACTATGGCTACACCTTC	CASSFSFYNYGYTF
.	TRBV27	TRBJ2-7	TRBD2	TGTGCCAGCAGCCGGACTAGCTACGACGAGCAGTACTTC	CASSRTSYDEQYF
few	TRBV7-8	TRBJ1-1	.	TGTGCCAGCAGCTGGGGGACGGATGGGACTGAAGCTTTCTTT	CASSWGTDGTEAFF
.	TRBV10-3	TRBJ1-1	.	TGTGCCATCAGGGGAGGACCGCTGAACACTGAAGCTTTCTTT	CAIRGGPLNTEAFF
.	TRBV5-1	TRBJ2-1	TRBD1	TGCGCCAGCAGCTTGGTGGGACAGGGGATTTCTACGACCTACAATGAGCAGTTCTTC	CASSLVGQGISTTYNEQFF
.	TRBV20-1	TRBJ2-2	.	TGCAGTGCTAGTTCCAGATTGAACACCGGGGAGCTGTTTTTT	CSASSRLNTGELFF